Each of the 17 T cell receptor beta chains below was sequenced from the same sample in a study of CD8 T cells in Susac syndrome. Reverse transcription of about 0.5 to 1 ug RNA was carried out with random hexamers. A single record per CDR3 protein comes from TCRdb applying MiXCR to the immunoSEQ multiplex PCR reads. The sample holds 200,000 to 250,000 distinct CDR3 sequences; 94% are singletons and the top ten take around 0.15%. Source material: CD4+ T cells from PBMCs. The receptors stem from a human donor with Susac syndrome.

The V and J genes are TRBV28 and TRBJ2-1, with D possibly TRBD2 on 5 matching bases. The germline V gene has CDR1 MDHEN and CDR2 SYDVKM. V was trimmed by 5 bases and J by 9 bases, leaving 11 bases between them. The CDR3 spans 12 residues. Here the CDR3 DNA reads TGTGCCAGCAGTCCGCTAGCCTCTGAGCAGTTCTTC. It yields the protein CASSPLASEQFF.

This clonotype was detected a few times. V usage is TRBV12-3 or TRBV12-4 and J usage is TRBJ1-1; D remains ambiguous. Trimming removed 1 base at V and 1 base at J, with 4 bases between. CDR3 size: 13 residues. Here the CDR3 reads CASSLGENTEAFF. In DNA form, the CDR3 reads TGTGCCAGCAGTTTAGGGGAGAACACTGAAGCTTTCTTT.

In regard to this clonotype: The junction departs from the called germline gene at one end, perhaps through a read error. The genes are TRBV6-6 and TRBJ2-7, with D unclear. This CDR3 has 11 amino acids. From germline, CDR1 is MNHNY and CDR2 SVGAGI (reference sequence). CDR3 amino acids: CANSTDYEQYF. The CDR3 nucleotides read TGTGCCAACAGTACAGACTACGAGCAGTACTTC.

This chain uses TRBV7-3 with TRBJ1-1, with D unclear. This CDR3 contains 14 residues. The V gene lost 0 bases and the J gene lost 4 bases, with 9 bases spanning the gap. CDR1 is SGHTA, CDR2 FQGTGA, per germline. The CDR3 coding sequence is TGTGCCAGCAGCTTAACCCATACCGGCACTGAAGCTTTCTTT. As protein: CASSLTHTGTEAFF.

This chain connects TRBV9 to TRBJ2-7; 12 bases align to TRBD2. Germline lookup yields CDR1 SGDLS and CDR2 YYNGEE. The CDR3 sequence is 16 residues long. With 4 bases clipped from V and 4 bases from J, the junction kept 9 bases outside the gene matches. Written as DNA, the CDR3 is TGTGCCAGCAGCCCCCAATCCGGGACTAGCGGGTACGAGCAGTACTTC. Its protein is CASSPQSGTSGYEQYF.

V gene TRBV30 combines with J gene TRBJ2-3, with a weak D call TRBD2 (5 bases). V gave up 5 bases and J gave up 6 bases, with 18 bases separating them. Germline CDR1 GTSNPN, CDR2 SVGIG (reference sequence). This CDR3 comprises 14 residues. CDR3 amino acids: CAWAPTGRSDTQYF. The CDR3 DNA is TGTGCCTGGGCCCCCACGGGAAGGTCGGATACGCAGTATTTT.

For the CDR3, the DNA is TGCAGTGCTAGAGACTCCCAGGGGTCCCAAGAGACCCAGTACTTC. It specifies CSARDSQGSQETQYF. The rearrangement uses TRBV20-1 and TRBJ2-5; D may be TRBD1 (6 bases). The CDR3 has 15 amino acids. Trimming stripped 0 bases from V and 1 base from J, with 12 bases between. Germline CDR1 and CDR2: DFQATT and SNEGSKA (reference sequence).

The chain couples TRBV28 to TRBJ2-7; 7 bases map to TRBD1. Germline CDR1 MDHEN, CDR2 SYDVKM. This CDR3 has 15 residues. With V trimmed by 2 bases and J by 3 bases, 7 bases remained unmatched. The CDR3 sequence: CASSLRYGDSYEQYF. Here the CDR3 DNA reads TGTGCCAGCAGTTTACGGTATGGGGACAGCTACGAGCAGTACTTC.

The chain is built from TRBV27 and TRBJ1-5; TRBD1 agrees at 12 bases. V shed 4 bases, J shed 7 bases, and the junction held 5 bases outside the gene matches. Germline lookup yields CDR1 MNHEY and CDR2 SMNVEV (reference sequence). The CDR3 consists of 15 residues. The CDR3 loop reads CASSSLGTGGQPQHF. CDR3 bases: TGTGCCAGCAGTTCCCTCGGGACAGGGGGCCAGCCCCAGCATTTT.

In DNA, the CDR3 is TGTGCCTGGAGGTGGGGTGACTATAATTCACCCCTCCACTTT. Translated: CAWRWGDYNSPLHF. This chain uses TRBV30 with TRBJ1-6; D ambiguous. This CDR3 comprises 14 residues. Germline values: CDR1 GTSNPN, CDR2 SVGIG (reference sequence). The V gene lost 3 bases and the J gene lost 3 bases, with 9 bases spanning the gap.

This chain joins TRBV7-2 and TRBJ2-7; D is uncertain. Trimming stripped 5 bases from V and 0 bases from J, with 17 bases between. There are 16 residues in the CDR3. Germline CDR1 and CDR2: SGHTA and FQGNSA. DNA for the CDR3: TGTGCCAGCAGCCTCCGTGGCCGACTCCCCTCCTACGAGCAGTACTTC. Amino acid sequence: CASSLRGRLPSYEQYF.

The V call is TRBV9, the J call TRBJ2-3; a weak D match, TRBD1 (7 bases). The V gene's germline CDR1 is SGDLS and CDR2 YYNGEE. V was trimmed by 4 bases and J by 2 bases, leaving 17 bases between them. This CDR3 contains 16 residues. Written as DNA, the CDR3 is TGTGCCAGCAGCTCCCGACAGGGAGGTGTCACAGATACGCAGTATTTT. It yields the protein CASSSRQGGVTDTQYF.

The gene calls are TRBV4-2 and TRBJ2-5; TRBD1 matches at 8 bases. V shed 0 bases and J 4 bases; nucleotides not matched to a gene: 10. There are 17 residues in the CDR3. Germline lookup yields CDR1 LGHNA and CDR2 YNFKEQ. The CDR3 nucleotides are TGTGCCAGCAGCCAAGATGTCCGGACAGGGCTAGGAGAGACCCAGTACTTC. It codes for CASSQDVRTGLGETQYF.

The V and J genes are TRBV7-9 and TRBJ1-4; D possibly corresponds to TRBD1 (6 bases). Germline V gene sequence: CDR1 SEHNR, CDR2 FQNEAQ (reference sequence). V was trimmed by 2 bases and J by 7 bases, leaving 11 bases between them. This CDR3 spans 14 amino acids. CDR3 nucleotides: TGTGCCAGCAGCTTATACAGGGACGGTGAAAAACTGTTTTTT. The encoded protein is CASSLYRDGEKLFF.

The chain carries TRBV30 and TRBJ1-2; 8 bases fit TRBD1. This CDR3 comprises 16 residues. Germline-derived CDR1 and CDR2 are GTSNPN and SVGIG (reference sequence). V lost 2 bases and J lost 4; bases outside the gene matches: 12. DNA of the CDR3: TGTGCCTGGAGTATGAGGGCAGGGGGCTATGGCTATGGCTACACCTTC. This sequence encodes CAWSMRAGGYGYGYTF.

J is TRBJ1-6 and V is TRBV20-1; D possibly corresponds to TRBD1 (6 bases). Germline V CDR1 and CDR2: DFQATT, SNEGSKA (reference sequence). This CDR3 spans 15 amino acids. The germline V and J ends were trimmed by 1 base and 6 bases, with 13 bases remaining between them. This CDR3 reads CSARGPGGPNSPLHF. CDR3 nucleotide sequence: TGCAGTGCTAGAGGCCCCGGGGGGCCTAATTCACCCCTCCACTTT.

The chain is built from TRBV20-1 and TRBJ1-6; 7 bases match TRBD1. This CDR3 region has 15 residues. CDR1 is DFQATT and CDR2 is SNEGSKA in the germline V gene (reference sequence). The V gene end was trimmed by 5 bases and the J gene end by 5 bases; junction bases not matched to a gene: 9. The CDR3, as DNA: TGCAGTGCTTTCGACAGGGTGGGGAATAATTCACCCCTCCACTTT. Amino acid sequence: CSAFDRVGNNSPLHF.